Presented here are 16 T cell receptor beta chains from one specimen sequenced in a study of PD-1 blockade in classical Hodgkin lymphoma. Profiling relied on immunoSEQ multiplex PCR, and the TCRdb table lists in-frame clones only, not all of them. The sample has more than 25,000 clones, about four fifths seen once; the top ten hold approximately 0.62%. Time point indicated: cycle 4 day 1 (C4D1), after more than five weeks of nivolumab. There was relapse after autologous stem cell transplantation in every patient, and there was variation in brentuximab vedotin exposure. From thawed PBMCs, CD4+ T cells were purified using magnetic negative selection. The sample consisted of CD4+ T cells from blood, taken before the fourth cycle of nivolumab. The receptors stem from a human donor with classical Hodgkin lymphoma.

The CDR3 coding sequence is TGCGCCAGCAGTGAGCTTGGGCGGACCAATGAGCAGTTCTTC. It codes for CASSELGRTNEQFF. The V and J genes are TRBV10-1 and TRBJ2-1; D ambiguous. Trimming removed 2 bases from V and 6 bases from J, with 11 bases in between. Germline V gene lookup returns CDR1 WNHNN and CDR2 SYGVQD (reference sequence). This CDR3 has 14 amino acids.

CDR3 sequence (DNA): TGCAGCGTTGGGGCGGACTTAAGGTCCTACAATGAGCAGTTCTTC. It specifies CSVGADLRSYNEQFF. The chain uses TRBV29-1 and TRBJ2-1; D may be TRBD2 (5 bases). Trimming took off 4 bases at V and 1 base at J, with 14 bases between the two ends. Germline V CDR1 and CDR2: SQVTM, ANQGSEA. CDR3 size: 15 residues.

V is TRBV19 and J is TRBJ1-3, with D perhaps matching TRBD1 (5 bases). The V and J ends lost 5 bases and 1 base respectively, with 18 bases between them. The length of the CDR3 is 17 residues. Per germline, CDR1 LNHDA and CDR2 SQIVND (reference sequence). The CDR3 reads CASSSRGGTGSGNTIYF. The CDR3 nucleotides read TGTGCCAGTAGTTCGCGGGGCGGGACGGGATCTGGAAACACCATATATTTT.

The rearrangement uses TRBV7-9 and TRBJ1-6, with 8 nucleotides matching TRBD1. The CDR3 runs 16 residues. Germline V gene data show CDR1 as SEHNR and CDR2 as FQNEAQ (reference sequence). V shed 5 bases, J shed 7 bases, and the junction held 10 bases outside the gene matches. The CDR3 region is CASSRQAGQANSPLHF. CDR3 sequence (DNA): TGTGCCAGCAGCCGACAGGCGGGACAGGCGAATTCACCCCTCCACTTT.

J is TRBJ1-4 and V is TRBV14, with D possibly matching TRBD1 (6 bases). CDR1 and CDR2 from the germline V gene are SGHDN and FVKESK. Trimming took off 2 bases at V and 8 bases at J, with 18 bases between the two ends. This CDR3 is 16 amino acids long. DNA of the CDR3: TGTGCCAGCAGCCAAAGGGCACCAAGGGGGGGAGAAAAACTGTTTTTT. It yields the protein CASSQRAPRGGEKLFF.

This chain uses TRBV20-1 with TRBJ1-1; unclear D gene. This CDR3 comprises 11 residues. Germline CDR1 is DFQATT and CDR2 is SNEGSKA (reference sequence). The V gene lost 5 bases and the J gene lost 1 base, with 5 bases spanning the gap. The CDR3 nucleotides are TGCAGTGCTGAACAGAACACTGAAGCTTTCTTT. Amino acid sequence: CSAEQNTEAFF.

The chain has TRBV27 and TRBJ1-6; D not resolved. V was clipped by 5 bases and J by 5 bases, with 4 bases between them. The germline CDR1 and CDR2 sequences are MNHEY and SMNVEV (reference sequence). The CDR3 is 12 residues long. Written as DNA, the CDR3 is TGTGCCAGCAGTAAAAATAATTCACCCCTCCACTTT. The encoded protein is CASSKNNSPLHF.

This clone qualifies as medium-sized. The CDR3 nucleotides are TGTGCCTGGGTCCCGGGACAGGGTATGACCCTCCACTTT. Protein: CAWVPGQGMTLHF. The chain is built from TRBV30 and TRBJ1-6, with 9 bases that match TRBD1. CDR1 and CDR2 from the germline V gene are GTSNPN and SVGIG (reference sequence). The V gene end was trimmed by 5 bases and the J gene end by 14 bases; junction bases not matched to a gene: 10. This CDR3 region has 13 residues.

The J gene is TRBJ1-1, the V gene TRBV28; TRBD1 matches at 7 bases. The ends lost 6 bases at V and 3 bases at J; junction bases unmatched: 10. CDR1 and CDR2 from the germline V gene are MDHEN and SYDVKM. The CDR3 extends over 15 amino acids. The CDR3 protein is CASRFQGGGHTEAFF. CDR3 DNA sequence: TGTGCCAGCAGATTTCAGGGGGGCGGGCACACTGAAGCTTTCTTT.

This clone appeared a few times. The gene calls are TRBV5-8 and TRBJ2-1, with 10 bases that match TRBD2. V trimming: 2 bases; J trimming: 6 bases; junction bases outside the gene matches: 5. Germline V CDR1 and CDR2: SGHTS, YDEGEE. This CDR3 has 15 amino acids. The CDR3: CASSLAGGPGNEQFF. DNA of the CDR3: TGTGCCAGCAGCTTAGCGGGGGGGCCGGGCAATGAGCAGTTCTTC.

The genes are TRBV6-6 and TRBJ2-3; 7 bases match TRBD1. The CDR3 loop spans 13 amino acids. V shed 10 bases, J shed 7 bases, and the junction held 11 bases outside the gene matches. CDR1 is MNHNY, CDR2 SVGAGI, per germline (reference sequence). The DNA of the CDR3 is TGTGCCACATGCCCCAGACAGGGACATACGCAGTATTTT. Translation gives CATCPRQGHTQYF.

This chain joins TRBV30 and TRBJ1-6; 10 bases line up with TRBD1. CDR1 is GTSNPN and CDR2 is SVGIG in the germline V gene (reference sequence). J gave up 9 bases and V 0 bases, and 2 bases lay outside the gene matches. The CDR3 has 14 residues. Written as DNA, the CDR3 is TGTGCCTGGAGTGTAGGACAGGGGGGTTCACCCCTCCACTTT. It yields the protein CAWSVGQGGSPLHF.

The table lists this clone with a few counts. The chain combines TRBV27 with TRBJ1-4; TRBD1 matches at 8 bases. The V gene's germline CDR1 is MNHEY and CDR2 SMNVEV (reference sequence). V lost 5 bases and J lost 5; bases outside the gene matches: 7. The CDR3 sequence is 15 residues long. CDR3 in amino acids: CASSPGQGGNEKLFF. The DNA of the CDR3 is TGTGCCAGCAGTCCCGGACAGGGCGGAAATGAAAAACTGTTTTTT. Combining the CDR3 with reference TRBV27 and TRBJ1-4 gives the whole variable domain EAQVTQNPRYLITVTGKKLTVTCSQNMNHEYMSWYRQDPGLGLRQIYYSMNVEVTDKGDVPEGYKVSRKEKRNFPLILESPSPNQTSLYFCASSPGQGGNEKLFFGSGTQLSVL.

The chain recombines TRBV25-1 with TRBJ1-1, with D uncertain. The germline gives CDR1 MGHDK, CDR2 SYGVNS. This CDR3 is 13 amino acids long. Trimming left V 3 bases short and J 9 bases short, with 14 bases between. The CDR3 protein is CASSEDGPSQAFF. The CDR3 bases are TGTGCCAGCAGTGAGGACGGGCCAAGCCAAGCTTTCTTT.

The chain joins TRBV18 to TRBJ2-2, with TRBD1 identical over 10 bases. CDR3 length equals 16 residues. V lost 0 bases and J lost 6; bases outside the gene matches: 4. Germline CDR1 is KGHSH and CDR2 is LQKENI. CDR3 in DNA: TGTGCCAGCTCACCACCGGGACAGGGGACGGCCGGGGAGCTGTTTTTT. It is translated as CASSPPGQGTAGELFF.

In this sample, this clone turned up a few times. This chain joins TRBV7-9 and TRBJ2-7; 8 bases line up with TRBD1. V gave up 7 bases and J gave up 1 base; unmatched junction bases: 6. The CDR3 is 14 amino acids. Germline CDR1 SEHNR, CDR2 FQNEAQ (reference sequence). CDR3 coding DNA: TGTGCCAGCACCCAGGGGGCTTCTTCCTACGAGCAGTACTTC. It codes for CASTQGASSYEQYF.